The 26 T cell receptor beta chains reported below all come from one sample, sequenced in a study of T cells after yellow fever vaccination. TCRdb itself ran the 5' RACE reads through MiXCR, one entry per CDR3 protein. This table has 400,000 to 650,000 distinct CDR3 sequences, 21% appearing once. The source was PBMCs, collected about 20 days after the first yellow fever vaccination. Receptor source: a man aged 18 to 30 who received the YFV17D yellow fever vaccine.

This chain connects TRBV2 to TRBJ2-1; no clear D. Trimming took 3 bases from V and 13 from J, leaving 13 bases between them. The CDR3 is 12 amino acids. Looked up from germline, CDR1 is SNHLY and CDR2 is FYNNEI. This CDR3 is CASSEQTARQFF. The CDR3, as DNA: TGTGCCAGCAGTGAGCAGACGGCTAGACAGTTCTTC.

The rearrangement joins TRBV15 to TRBJ2-3, with a tentative D call TRBD2 (5 bases). Trimming pared 5 bases from V and 0 bases from J, leaving 15 bases between. This CDR3 is built from 16 residues. From germline, CDR1 is LNHNV and CDR2 YYDKDF (reference sequence). DNA of the CDR3: TGTGCCACCAGCGCCCGGGATCCAACTAGCACAGATACGCAGTATTTT. Translation: CATSARDPTSTDTQYF.

The chain couples TRBV6-1 to TRBJ2-3; TRBD1 matches 7 bases. From germline, CDR1 is MNHNS and CDR2 SASEGT. This CDR3 has 17 residues. V lost 6 bases and J lost 1; bases outside the gene matches: 13. CDR3 DNA sequence: TGTGCCAGCAGCTCGGGACAGAGGGGTTTCGGCACAGATACGCAGTATTTT. Translating it yields CASSSGQRGFGTDTQYF.

This clonotype was recorded a few times. V usage is TRBV29-1 and J usage is TRBJ1-1; no clear D. Trimming shortened V by 4 bases and J by 6 bases, and 15 bases separated the two germline ends. This CDR3 region has 13 residues. The V gene's germline CDR1 is SQVTM and CDR2 ANQGSEA. CDR3 nucleotides: TGCAGCGTTGTGGGTGGTCCCTCCCCTGAAGCTTTCTTT. Translation gives CSVVGGPSPEAFF.

This clonotype was seen only a few times. The chain links TRBV4-2 to TRBJ1-1; 7 bases map to TRBD1. Germline V lookup: CDR1 LGHNA, CDR2 YNFKEQ. V trimming: 1 base; J trimming: 5 bases; junction bases outside the gene matches: 13. The CDR3 contains 17 residues. CDR3 region: CASSQAPQGRGGTEAFF. CDR3 DNA: TGTGCCAGCAGCCAAGCCCCACAGGGGCGCGGGGGGACTGAAGCTTTCTTT.

The chain uses TRBV7-9 and TRBJ2-5; 8 positions agree with TRBD2. CDR1 is SEHNR and CDR2 is FQNEAQ in the germline V gene (reference sequence). V was clipped by 4 bases and J by 5 bases; unmatched bases: 9. The CDR3 runs to 15 residues. The CDR3 DNA reads TGTGCCAGCAGCTCCCCTACTTCGGGAGGGGAGACCCAGTACTTC. Residues: CASSSPTSGGETQYF.

In its sample, this clonotype was seen a few times. The chain combines TRBV2 with TRBJ1-6; D is possibly TRBD1 (5 bases). Germline V gene data show CDR1 as SNHLY and CDR2 as FYNNEI. V was clipped by 7 bases and J by 8 bases, with 15 bases between them. The CDR3 runs to 14 residues. As DNA, the CDR3 is TGTGCCAGCAACACGGGGCAGTGGGATTCACCCCTCCACTTT. It yields the protein CASNTGQWDSPLHF.

This clonotype has at least ten counts. The gene calls are TRBV12-3 or TRBV12-4 and TRBJ2-2; the D is unclear. The V end was cut by 3 bases, the J end by 6 bases, with 8 bases between. This CDR3 contains 13 residues. The CDR3 reads CASSLARAGELFF. The CDR3 DNA reads as TGTGCCAGCAGTTTGGCTCGGGCCGGGGAGCTGTTTTTT.

This clonotype has only a few counts. The chain joins TRBV6-1 to TRBJ2-3; D not resolved. CDR1 is MNHNS, CDR2 SASEGT, per germline. The germline V and J ends were trimmed by 5 bases and 0 bases, with 9 bases remaining between them. The CDR3 is made up of 14 amino acids. The CDR3, as DNA: TGTGCCAGCAGTCGCGTTGGAAGCACAGATACGCAGTATTTT. Translating gives CASSRVGSTDTQYF.

This chain uses TRBV20-1 with TRBJ1-1; no definite D call. Germline lookup yields CDR1 DFQATT and CDR2 SNEGSKA (reference sequence). V was clipped by 0 bases and J by 1 base, with 12 bases between them. The CDR3 runs to 15 residues. The CDR3 reads CSARDGQFSNTEAFF. CDR3 bases: TGCAGTGCTAGAGATGGCCAGTTTTCGAACACTGAAGCTTTCTTT.

The rearrangement links TRBV5-1 to TRBJ2-1; TRBD2 agrees at 11 bases. The germline gives CDR1 SGHRS, CDR2 YFSETQ. Trimming at V came to 6 bases and at J to 7 bases, leaving 9 bases not matched to a gene. The CDR3 length is 15 residues. The CDR3, as DNA: TGCGCCAGCACCTTAGCGGGGGGGCCTGGAAATGAGCAGTTCTTC. Translation: CASTLAGGPGNEQFF. Full variable domain (rest looked up from reference TRBV5-1 and TRBJ2-1): KAGVTQTPRYLIKTRGQQVTLSCSPISGHRSVSWYQQTPGQGLQFLFEYFSETQRNKGNFPGRFSGRQFSNSRSEMNVSTLELGDSALYLCASTLAGGPGNEQFFGPGTRLTVL.

In this sample, this clonotype turned up a few times. This chain connects TRBV4-1 to TRBJ1-6, with 8 positions matching TRBD1. The CDR3 is 22 residues long. The ends lost 4 bases at V and 7 bases at J; junction bases unmatched: 27. Per the germline V gene, CDR1 is MGHRA and CDR2 is YSYEKL. CDR3 sequence: CASSLLGQGILFASLHNSPLHF. Written as DNA, the CDR3 is TGCGCCAGCAGCCTTCTCGGACAGGGAATACTCTTCGCGTCCTTACACAATTCACCCCTCCACTTT.

This clonotype was detected only a few times. The chain joins TRBV4-2 to TRBJ2-3; perhaps D is TRBD1 or TRBD2 (7 bases each). Germline loops: CDR1 LGHNA, CDR2 YNFKEQ. The V end was cut by 0 bases, the J end by 5 bases, with 18 bases between. The CDR3 extends over 17 amino acids. CDR3 DNA: TGTGCCAGCAGCCAAGAGACAGGGACTACCCTCAAAGATACGCAGTATTTT. It yields the protein CASSQETGTTLKDTQYF.

The V and J genes are TRBV19 and TRBJ1-5; D uncertain. The germline V and J ends were trimmed by 1 base and 3 bases, with 10 bases remaining between them. The CDR3 loop spans 15 amino acids. The germline V gene has CDR1 LNHDA and CDR2 SQIVND (reference sequence). The DNA of the CDR3 is TGTGCCAGTAGTATAGGTCAGAGTTACAATCAGCCCCAGCATTTT. It is translated as CASSIGQSYNQPQHF.

This clonotype was recorded a few times. The chain links TRBV7-9 to TRBJ1-6; D unclear. CDR3 length: 14 residues. V lost 1 base to trimming and J lost 7 bases, with 8 bases between them. Per the germline V gene, CDR1 is SEHNR and CDR2 is FQNEAQ (reference sequence). This CDR3 reads CASSLEDTNSPLHF. The DNA of the CDR3 is TGTGCCAGCAGCTTAGAGGATACCAATTCACCCCTCCACTTT.

A few counts support this clonotype. The J gene is TRBJ1-2, the V gene TRBV24-1, with unresolved D. This CDR3 contains 13 residues. Germline values: CDR1 KGHDR, CDR2 SFDVKD. Between the trimmed V and J ends, which lost 1 base and 4 bases, there was a span of 6 bases. DNA for the CDR3: TGTGCCACCAGTGATTTCGCCTTCTATGGCTACACCTTC. Its translation: CATSDFAFYGYTF.

V gene TRBV20-1 combines with J gene TRBJ2-3; tentative D call: TRBD2 (6 bases). The germline CDR1 and CDR2 sequences are DFQATT and SNEGSKA (reference sequence). This CDR3 is built from 14 residues. Trimming stripped 6 bases from V and 3 bases from J, with 16 bases between. CDR3 loop: CSAGGTGSTDTQYF. The CDR3 coding sequence is TGCAGTGCCGGCGGGACTGGATCGACAGATACGCAGTATTTT.

The J gene is TRBJ1-1, the V gene TRBV10-3, with unresolved D. V gave up 3 bases and J gave up 3 bases, with 8 bases separating them. The length of the CDR3 is 13 residues. Germline V gene data show CDR1 as ENHRY and CDR2 as SYGVKD. DNA of the CDR3: TGTGCCATCAGTGAAATGAAGGACACTGAAGCTTTCTTT. Translated, it gives CAISEMKDTEAFF.

The chain has TRBV6-5 and TRBJ2-3; 10 bases map to TRBD2. V lost 2 bases, J lost 4 bases, and 9 bases stayed unmatched. Per the germline V gene, CDR1 is MNHEY and CDR2 is SVGAGI. The CDR3 sequence is 17 residues long. The CDR3 bases are TGTGCCAGCAGTTACCGCCCTAGCGGGGGTTCACCAGATACGCAGTATTTT. It specifies CASSYRPSGGSPDTQYF.

This clonotype was observed a handful of times. The rearrangement uses TRBV20-1 and TRBJ2-7; 9 nucleotides match TRBD1. V dropped 1 base and J dropped 3; count of bases not matched to a gene: 10. This CDR3 comprises 16 residues. CDR1 is DFQATT and CDR2 is SNEGSKA in the germline V gene (reference sequence). CDR3 nucleotide sequence: TGCAGTGCTAGAGCAGCGGACAGGGGCGATTACTACGAGCAGTACTTC. Its translation: CSARAADRGDYYEQYF.

The chain has TRBV5-5 and TRBJ2-1; D is ambiguous. The CDR3 extends over 13 amino acids. Germline V gene sequence: CDR1 SGHKS, CDR2 YYEKEE (reference sequence). V was trimmed by 4 bases and J by 4 bases, leaving 9 bases between them. DNA for the CDR3: TGTGCCAGCAGCCCTATCTTATACAATGAGCAGTTCTTC. It yields the protein CASSPILYNEQFF. Drawing the rest from reference TRBV5-5 and TRBJ2-1, the complete variable domain is DAGVTQSPTHLIKTRGQQVTLRCSPISGHKSVSWYQQVLGQGPQFIFQYYEKEERGRGNFPDRFSARQFPNYSSELNVNALLLGDSALYLCASSPILYNEQFFGPGTRLTVL.

The gene calls are TRBV12-3 or TRBV12-4 and TRBJ2-7, with a weak D call TRBD1 (6 bases). The ends were cut back, 10 bases at V and 0 bases at J, with 19 bases in the middle. This CDR3 comprises 15 residues. CDR3 sequence: CAILYRQAHSYEQYV. CDR3 coding DNA: TGTGCCATCCTCTACCGACAGGCGCACTCCTACGAGCAGTACGTC.

The genes are TRBV9 and TRBJ1-1; D not certain. The germline V gene encodes CDR1 SGDLS and CDR2 YYNGEE. The CDR3 consists of 15 residues. V gave up 2 bases and J gave up 5 bases, with 16 bases separating them. CDR3 coding DNA: TGTGCCAGCAGCGTTGACCTCTCCGGAGAAACTGAAGCTTTCTTT. Its protein is CASSVDLSGETEAFF.

The table lists this clonotype with a few counts. The chain has TRBV4-1 and TRBJ1-5, with D possibly matching TRBD1 (5 bases). V was trimmed by 1 base and J by 7 bases, leaving 14 bases between them. CDR3 length: 15 residues. Germline values: CDR1 MGHRA, CDR2 YSYEKL. The CDR3 DNA sequence: TGCGCCAGCAGCCAAGGGTGGGGGTTAGGACAGCCCCAGCATTTT. Its translation is CASSQGWGLGQPQHF.

The chain is built from TRBV5-1 and TRBJ1-5, with D maybe TRBD1 (5 bases). Trimming shortened V by 0 bases and J by 3 bases, and 10 bases separated the two germline ends. This CDR3 contains 15 residues. The V gene's germline CDR1 is SGHRS and CDR2 YFSETQ. The CDR3 DNA is TGCGCCAGCAGCTTGGCGGGACTGCTCAATCAGCCCCAGCATTTT. Protein sequence: CASSLAGLLNQPQHF. Supplemented by reference TRBV5-1 and TRBJ1-5, the full variable domain reads KAGVTQTPRYLIKTRGQQVTLSCSPISGHRSVSWYQQTPGQGLQFLFEYFSETQRNKGNFPGRFSGRQFSNSRSEMNVSTLELGDSALYLCASSLAGLLNQPQHFGDGTRLSIL.

The CDR3 spells CASSGGLAGWSTDTQYF. In DNA, the CDR3 is TGTGCCAGCAGTGGTGGACTAGCGGGGTGGTCTACAGATACGCAGTATTTT. V is TRBV6-1 and J is TRBJ2-3; 12 bases map to TRBD2. The CDR3 is 17 amino acids. The trim removed 4 bases at V and 3 bases at J, leaving 8 bases unmatched. Germline loops: CDR1 MNHNS, CDR2 SASEGT.